What follows are 13 T cell receptor beta chains derived from one specimen sequenced in a study of T cell responses to AZD1222 COVID-19 vaccine (dated by TCRdb to the early 2020s). The sample's time point label, in plain terms: baseline before first vaccination. To prepare the library, the immunoSEQ multiplex PCR assay was applied. Sourced from immuneACCESS, this table was stored by TCRdb with only in-frame sequences that have V and J called. A share of the clones is absent; for the studies checked, an unresolved V gene accounts for under half, and the remainder has no known explanation. The sample records roughly 120,000 clones, roughly nine tenths of which are singletons. The ten largest make up 6.5% to 9% of the sample. The sample in question was peripheral blood, obtained on day 0 of AZD1222 vaccination. The receptors originated from an adult in good health.

V gene TRBV5-1 combines with J gene TRBJ2-5; 9 positions agree with TRBD1. V lost 0 bases to trimming and J lost 7 bases; unmatched junction nucleotides: 7. Germline assignment: CDR1 SGHRS and CDR2 YFSETQ. The CDR3 is 15 amino acids. The CDR3, as DNA: TGCGCCAGCAGCTTGGCCCAGGACAGGGGAGGGACCCAGTACTTC. Amino acids: CASSLAQDRGGTQYF. Drawing the rest from reference TRBV5-1 and TRBJ2-5, the complete variable domain is KAGVTQTPRYLIKTRGQQVTLSCSPISGHRSVSWYQQTPGQGLQFLFEYFSETQRNKGNFPGRFSGRQFSNSRSEMNVSTLELGDSALYLCASSLAQDRGGTQYFGPGTRLLVL.

This clone occurred once. The genes are TRBV5-1 and TRBJ2-5; D not certain. Per the germline V gene, CDR1 is SGHRS and CDR2 is YFSETQ. The CDR3 length is 14 residues. Deletions cut 0 bases from V and 2 bases from J, with 8 bases between. The CDR3 DNA is TGCGCCAGCAGCTTGGACAGTTCACAAGAGACCCAGTACTTC. Protein sequence: CASSLDSSQETQYF.

This clone has just a few counts. The chain carries TRBV5-1 and TRBJ1-1, with D possibly TRBD1 on 6 matching bases. The CDR3 sequence is 14 residues long. The germline V gene has CDR1 SGHRS and CDR2 YFSETQ. The V gene lost 2 bases and the J gene lost 2 bases, with 10 bases spanning the gap. CDR3 sequence (DNA): TGCGCCAGCAGCTTCCCGACAGGCAACACTGAAGCTTTCTTT. Its protein product is CASSFPTGNTEAFF.

The chain has TRBV30 and TRBJ1-2; D remains ambiguous. Trimming shortened V by 1 base and J by 8 bases, and 11 bases separated the two germline ends. CDR1 is GTSNPN, CDR2 SVGIG, per germline (reference sequence). This CDR3 has 12 amino acids. This CDR3 is CAWSARVEGYTF. The CDR3 DNA reads as TGTGCCTGGAGTGCCCGGGTTGAAGGCTACACCTTC.

The chain combines TRBV2 with TRBJ1-6; perhaps TRBD1 as D (5 bases). CDR1 is SNHLY and CDR2 is FYNNEI in the germline V gene. Trimming shortened V by 9 bases and J by 11 bases, and 23 bases separated the two germline ends. CDR3 size: 15 residues. For the CDR3, the DNA is TGTGCCAGTTCTCCAGGGATATTGGGGGAAGCACCCCTCCACTTT. Protein: CASSPGILGEAPLHF.

The chain joins TRBV27 to TRBJ1-1; 7 nucleotides agree with TRBD1. There are 18 residues in the CDR3. Trimming removed 8 bases from V and 0 bases from J; junction bases left unmatched: 18. Germline CDR1 and CDR2: MNHEY and SMNVEV (reference sequence). CDR3 in DNA: TGTGCCAGCTTACCTATGACGTGGGTGGGACAGATGAACACTGAAGCTTTCTTT. This codes for CASLPMTWVGQMNTEAFF.

This clone was recorded a few times. The rearrangement uses TRBV4-2 and TRBJ1-5; D ambiguous. The CDR3 length is 15 residues. Deletions cut 1 base from V and 0 bases from J, with 7 bases between. Germline V gives CDR1 LGHNA, CDR2 YNFKEQ. CDR3 sequence (DNA): TGTGCCAGCAGCCAAGGACTGAATAGCAATCAGCCCCAGCATTTT. Its translation is CASSQGLNSNQPQHF.

This clone was seen once. The rearrangement joins TRBV5-1 to TRBJ2-3; 10 bases line up with TRBD1. Germline-derived CDR1 and CDR2 are SGHRS and YFSETQ. The CDR3 has 16 amino acids. J lost 5 bases, V lost 3 bases, and 9 bases had no gene match. In DNA form, the CDR3 reads TGCGCCAGCAGCTCCGAGGGACAGGGGTCTATAGATACGCAGTATTTT. Its translation: CASSSEGQGSIDTQYF.

This chain uses TRBV6-5 with TRBJ2-1; 12 bases fit TRBD2. Trimming at V came to 6 bases and at J to 7 bases, leaving 7 bases not matched to a gene. Germline V lookup: CDR1 MNHEY, CDR2 SVGAGI. This CDR3 comprises 15 residues. CDR3 protein: CASRALAGGNNEQFF. The CDR3 coding sequence is TGTGCCAGCAGGGCCCTAGCGGGGGGGAATAATGAGCAGTTCTTC.

The chain has TRBV7-2 and TRBJ2-7; tentative D call: TRBD1 (5 bases). From germline, CDR1 is SGHTA and CDR2 FQGNSA. The ends were cut back, 3 bases at V and 0 bases at J, with 9 bases in the middle. The CDR3 contains 14 residues. Here the CDR3 DNA reads TGTGCCAGCAGCTTGGTTGACAGCTCCTACGAGCAGTACTTC. Amino acid sequence: CASSLVDSSYEQYF. Combining the CDR3 with reference TRBV7-2 and TRBJ2-7 gives the whole variable domain GAGVSQSPSNKVTEKGKDVELRCDPISGHTALYWYRQSLGQGLEFLIYFQGNSAPDKSGLPSDRFSAERTGGSVSTLTIQRTQQEDSAVYLCASSLVDSSYEQYFGPGTRLTVT.

The chain has TRBV5-1 and TRBJ2-3, with TRBD1 identical over 8 bases. CDR1 is SGHRS, CDR2 YFSETQ, per germline. The CDR3 consists of 17 residues. V lost 0 bases, J lost 2 bases, and 8 bases stayed unmatched. CDR3 coding DNA: TGCGCCAGCAGCTTGGCCGGGACAGGCCCTTCCACAGATACGCAGTATTTT. Translating it yields CASSLAGTGPSTDTQYF.

The chain combines TRBV5-1 with TRBJ2-2; possible D gene TRBD2, 6 bases. CDR3 length: 14 amino acids. Germline CDR1 SGHRS, CDR2 YFSETQ. Trimming took 10 bases from V and 7 from J, leaving 20 bases between them. CDR3 nucleotide sequence: TGCGCCGGCGGGACGGGGGATAGAAACGGGGAGCTGTTTTTT. This gives the protein CAGGTGDRNGELFF.

This clone was seen a handful of times. V is TRBV3-1 (or the pseudogene TRBV3-2) and J is TRBJ1-2; 7 bases are a match to TRBD1. The CDR3 has 14 residues. Trimming cost V 2 bases and J 9 bases; bases outside gene matches: 9. CDR1 and CDR2 from the germline V gene are LGHDT and YNNKEL (reference sequence). The CDR3 region has the DNA TGTGCCAGCAGCCAATCGGGACAGCCCCACAGCTACACCTTC. It translates to CASSQSGQPHSYTF.